Listed here are 9 T cell receptor beta chains from one sample, sequenced in a study of blood T cell repertoires in COVID-19. The assay was immunoSEQ multiplex PCR, and TCRdb's table has in-frame clones only and misses some. The sample lists 150,000 or so clones, 75% to 90% occurring once. The sample comprised PBMCs or T cells enriched from blood (not recorded which). The receptors here all came from a woman in her forties or fifties who had recovered from COVID-19.

V is TRBV6-1 and J is TRBJ2-3; 10 nucleotides match TRBD2. The CDR3 covers 16 residues. J gave up 4 bases and V 4 bases, and 8 bases lay outside the gene matches. Germline CDR1 MNHNS, CDR2 SASEGT. CDR3 sequence reads: CASSGPSGGRPDTQYF. CDR3 DNA: TGTGCCAGCAGTGGCCCTAGCGGGGGTAGGCCAGATACGCAGTATTTT.

This chain links TRBV5-1 with TRBJ1-6; 7 bases are a match to TRBD1. CDR1 and CDR2 (germline): SGHRS, YFSETQ. The ends lost 4 bases at V and 10 bases at J; junction bases unmatched: 14. The CDR3 is 16 residues long. This chain's CDR3 is CASSRAGTVGESPLHF. Written as DNA, the CDR3 is TGCGCCAGCAGCCGCGCCGGGACAGTCGGCGAGTCACCCCTCCACTTT. Filled out from reference TRBV5-1 and TRBJ1-6, the complete variable domain reads KAGVTQTPRYLIKTRGQQVTLSCSPISGHRSVSWYQQTPGQGLQFLFEYFSETQRNKGNFPGRFSGRQFSNSRSEMNVSTLELGDSALYLCASSRAGTVGESPLHFGNGTRLTVT.

The chain joins TRBV28 to TRBJ1-5, with 9 bases identical to TRBD1. Losses at the gene ends were 3 bases for V and 7 bases for J; bases not matched to a gene: 4. Germline CDR1 and CDR2: MDHEN and SYDVKM. The CDR3 extends over 14 amino acids. The CDR3 DNA reads as TGTGCCAGCAGTTTGGGGACAGGGCGACAGCCCCAGCATTTT. Translating gives CASSLGTGRQPQHF.

V is TRBV19 and J is TRBJ2-7; 8 bases are shared with TRBD2. The V gene's germline CDR1 is LNHDA and CDR2 SQIVND (reference sequence). Germline trimming cut 5 bases from V and 5 bases from J; bases unmatched to any gene: 8. The CDR3 consists of 14 residues. CDR3 loop: CASSPGGELDEQYV. The CDR3 DNA reads TGTGCCAGTAGTCCGGGGGGGGAGCTGGACGAGCAGTACGTC.

This clone was detected a few times. The CDR3 sequence: CASSLSGGKETQYF. The CDR3 nucleotides read TGTGCCAGCAGTTTGAGCGGGGGGAAAGAGACCCAGTACTTC. The chain has TRBV28 and TRBJ2-5, with 9 bases fitting TRBD2. This CDR3 contains 14 residues. V shed 3 bases, J shed 3 bases, and the junction held 2 bases outside the gene matches. Germline V gene data show CDR1 as MDHEN and CDR2 as SYDVKM.

The genes are TRBV2 and TRBJ2-6; 8 bases are shared with TRBD2. Germline trimming cut 6 bases from V and 1 base from J; bases unmatched to any gene: 8. The CDR3 has 17 amino acids. Germline values: CDR1 SNHLY, CDR2 FYNNEI. The CDR3 loop is CASRNGGAVSGANVLTF. CDR3 sequence (DNA): TGTGCCAGCAGGAACGGGGGGGCGGTTTCTGGGGCCAACGTCCTGACTTTC.

V usage is TRBV5-4 and J usage is TRBJ1-1; D may be TRBD1 (5 bases). CDR3 length: 13 amino acids. Germline CDR1 and CDR2: SGHNT and YYREEE (reference sequence). The V and J ends lost 2 bases and 4 bases respectively, with 9 bases between them. The DNA of the CDR3 is TGTGCCAGCAGCTTTTCGGGGGGCACTGAAGCTTTCTTT. Translation: CASSFSGGTEAFF.

This clone was observed once. The chain employs TRBV5-1 and TRBJ2-6; TRBD2 is a possible D gene (5 bases). The CDR3 is 16 amino acids. Germline V gene sequence: CDR1 SGHRS, CDR2 YFSETQ. V lost 0 bases, J lost 4 bases, and 11 bases lay in between. CDR3 loop: CASSLARAGGANVLTF. For the CDR3, the DNA is TGCGCCAGCAGCTTGGCGAGGGCTGGGGGGGCCAACGTCCTGACTTTC.

The gene calls are TRBV6-4 and TRBJ1-6; 9 positions agree with TRBD1. The germline gives CDR1 MRHNA, CDR2 SNTAGT. The CDR3 contains 14 residues. Germline trimming cut 6 bases from V and 5 bases from J; bases unmatched to any gene: 2. The CDR3 bases are TGTGCCAGCAGGGGACAGGGAGATAATTCACCCCTCCACTTT. It codes for CASRGQGDNSPLHF.